This TCR beta chain stems from a study of OX40 agonist ivuxolimab in advanced cancers. Looking at the study overall: Patients received the agonistic anti-OX40 (CD134) antibody ivuxolimab.

Libraries were prepared by immunoSEQ multiplex PCR; TCRdb keeps only in-frame clonotypes and omits some of them. The data contain some 30,000 clones, roughly 79% of them singletons. The CDR3 is made up of 15 amino acids. V gave up 3 bases and J gave up 5 bases, with 14 bases separating them. Germline V gives CDR1 KGHSH, CDR2 LQKENI. The sample here was CD4+ or CD8+ T cells sorted from blood, taken in a trial of the OX40 agonist ivuxolimab. The sequence came from an adult with an advanced solid tumor such as melanoma, head and neck, liver or kidney cancer. The V call is TRBV18, the J call TRBJ2-4; D uncertain. The CDR3 nucleotides are TGTGCCAGCTCACCGGCGCAGATATCTGAAAACATTCAGTACTTC. It specifies CASSPAQISENIQYF.